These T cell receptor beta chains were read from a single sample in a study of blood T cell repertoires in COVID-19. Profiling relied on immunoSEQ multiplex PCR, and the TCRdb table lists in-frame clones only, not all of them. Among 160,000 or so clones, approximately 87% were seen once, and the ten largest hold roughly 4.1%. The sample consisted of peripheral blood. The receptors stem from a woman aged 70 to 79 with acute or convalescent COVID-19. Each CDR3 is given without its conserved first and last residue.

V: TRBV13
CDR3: ASSWGQGSYGYT

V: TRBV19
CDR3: ASSASFRAHPEAF

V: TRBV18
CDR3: ASSPAGGEVPQY

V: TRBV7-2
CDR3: ASSLVPTGVRNEQF

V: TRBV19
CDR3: ASSAPGTSGAYTDTQY

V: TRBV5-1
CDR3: ASSLWEPATNEKLF

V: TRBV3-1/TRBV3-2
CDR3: ASSQDAAGGGEQF

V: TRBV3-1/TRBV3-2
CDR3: ASSQQNSPRVLAKNIQY

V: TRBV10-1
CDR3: ASSPPGGTEAF

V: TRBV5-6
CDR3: ASSLIGGPNEKLF

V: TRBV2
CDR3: ASSPFFGYT

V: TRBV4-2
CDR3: ASSHLPGTSGGDTGELF

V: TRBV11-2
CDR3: ASSKRSGGSLRNLLEQY

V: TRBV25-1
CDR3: ASSEWAGGGNSPLH

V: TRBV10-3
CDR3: AITAQQGTGELF

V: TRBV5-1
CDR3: ASSFGINYGYT

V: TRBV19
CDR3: ASNIGAGGADTQY

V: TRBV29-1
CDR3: SVEGLGREGWYNEQF

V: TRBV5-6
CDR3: ASNRRDRGGGYT

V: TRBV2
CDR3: ASVRDEKLF

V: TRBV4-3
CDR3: ASSRGQNSGNTIY

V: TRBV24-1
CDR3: ATSDLYRGKNNEQF

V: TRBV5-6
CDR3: ASSLGGLLNSPLH

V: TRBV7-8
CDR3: ASSLGHPNLYNEQF

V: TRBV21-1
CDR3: ASSNPYTYEQY

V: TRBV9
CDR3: ASSVDGRSGQY

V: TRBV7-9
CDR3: ASSLMGQGASPLH

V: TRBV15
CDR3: ATSRDGRSGELF

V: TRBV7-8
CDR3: ASSPGQERNYGYT

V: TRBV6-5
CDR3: ASGGDFGNQPQH

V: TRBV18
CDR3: ASSPGGSGTTDTQY

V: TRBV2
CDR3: ASTVRLERNEQF

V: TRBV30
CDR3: AWSRTGEGYT

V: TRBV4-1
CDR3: ASSQVSGRSQPQH

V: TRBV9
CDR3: ASSVEPASSYNSPLH

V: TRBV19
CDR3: ASSKTGNQPQH

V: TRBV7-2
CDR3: ASSLDRVGEQF

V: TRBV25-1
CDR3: ASSEPAGTGRAGELF

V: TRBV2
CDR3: ATARMAKNTEAF

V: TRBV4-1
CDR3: ASSLTSGAYNEQF

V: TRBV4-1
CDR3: ASSQVRRGSGYGYT

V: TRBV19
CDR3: ASSIMDSLNYGYT

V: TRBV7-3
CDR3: ASSQTSGNTGELF

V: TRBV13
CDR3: ASSLRSGFGNSPLH

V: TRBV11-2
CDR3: ASSLGVAAGAQETQY

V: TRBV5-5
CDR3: ASSQDRRRETQY